This T cell receptor (beta chain) came from a study of cytomegalovirus exposure and HLA in healthy donors. PCR primers comprised 60 Vbeta and 13 Jbeta primers. TCRdb's table, derived via immunoSEQ multiplex PCR, lists solely in-frame clones and lacks some. The sample lists more than 90,000 clones, about 75% occurring once. Per the germline V gene, CDR1 is SGHRS and CDR2 is YFSETQ. The CDR3 contains 16 residues. V shed 1 base, J shed 1 base, and the junction held 2 bases outside the gene matches. The V call is TRBV5-1, the J call TRBJ2-1, with 10 bases lining up with TRBD2. The clonotype was recovered from a man in his forties or fifties in good health and CMV-seropositive. Material: PBMCs. The CDR3: CASSLKAGGSYNEQFF. CDR3 bases: TGCGCCAGCAGCTTGAAAGCGGGGGGGTCCTACAATGAGCAGTTCTTC. The variable domain in full, with the rest retrieved from reference TRBV5-1 and TRBJ2-1, is KAGVTQTPRYLIKTRGQQVTLSCSPISGHRSVSWYQQTPGQGLQFLFEYFSETQRNKGNFPGRFSGRQFSNSRSEMNVSTLELGDSALYLCASSLKAGGSYNEQFFGPGTRLTVL.